The present T cell receptor beta chain was sequenced within a study of T cell responses to AZD1222 COVID-19 vaccine. Method: immunoSEQ multiplex PCR; TCRdb's copy keeps in-frame clones and lacks some. The sample contains about 110,000 clones, 70% to 90% of which appear only once. The sequencing used peripheral blood, collected on day 0 of AZD1222 vaccination. This TCR was recovered from an adult in good health.

CDR3 DNA sequence: TGTGCCAGCAGCCCGACAGGGGGGGTAGGCTACACCTTC. As protein: CASSPTGGVGYTF. The chain joins TRBV7-2 to TRBJ1-2, with 9 bases aligning to TRBD1. Germline values: CDR1 SGHTA, CDR2 FQGNSA. There are 13 residues in the CDR3. Trimming removed 5 bases from V and 8 bases from J; junction bases left unmatched: 6.